Sequencing of this T cell receptor beta chain was carried out in a study of spatial heterogeneity in lung cancer. Findings and limits, study-wide: Circulating ubiquitous expanded tumor TCRs were observed more frequently at resection than at follow-up.

The time point was: sample taken at primary tumor resection. Donors were around 70 untreated early-stage non-small cell lung cancer patients. No cell sorting; template was whole RNA from tumor, lung tissue or PBMC. Germline CDR1 is DFQATT and CDR2 is SNEGSKA (reference sequence). V dropped 0 bases and J dropped 4 bases, with 12 bases sitting between them. The CDR3 contains 14 residues. Unique molecular identifiers, one per molecule, were present on every TCR cDNA molecule. TCRdb reprocessed the 5' RACE reads with MiXCR, giving one entry per CDR3 protein. The table lists 24,000 or so distinct CDR3 sequences, 7% of them singletons. Many counts were recorded for this clonotype. Its antigen is undetermined.

The input for sequencing was PBMCs, taken at surgery. The V and J genes are TRBV20-1 and TRBJ1-2; a weak D match, TRBD1 (5 bases). The clonotype was recovered from a male donor with early-stage non-small cell lung cancer. CDR3 sequence reads: CSAREVTALYGYTF. The CDR3 DNA sequence: TGCAGTGCTAGAGAAGTGACAGCGCTCTATGGCTACACCTTC.